This T cell receptor beta chain was sequenced during a study of T cell responses to AZD1222 COVID-19 vaccine. Study-level results: Regions left unmutated in variants are reportedly the target of nearly half of spike-specific TCRs.

Details on this clone: The target antigen is unknown.

Germline CDR1 LGHNA, CDR2 YNFKEQ. The CDR3 is 15 amino acids. J gave up 5 bases and V 3 bases, and 4 bases lay outside the gene matches. Libraries were prepared by immunoSEQ multiplex PCR; TCRdb keeps only in-frame clonotypes and omits some of them. The sample lists some 160,000 clones; 85% to 95% were seen once. The chain uses TRBV4-2 and TRBJ1-6; 7 nucleotides align to TRBD1. The receptor comes from an adult in good health. The material sequenced was peripheral blood, taken on day 0 of AZD1222 vaccination. CDR3 in amino acids: CASSQSTGDNSPLHF. CDR3 in DNA: TGTGCCAGCAGCCAGTCAACAGGGGATAATTCACCCCTCCACTTT.